The 26 T cell receptor beta chains reported below all come from one sample, sequenced in a study of TIL therapy for anti-PD-1-resistant metastatic lung cancer. This sample's time point: pre-treatment sample, taken before nivolumab and TIL therapy. Most excised metastases sampled were pleural nodules or supraclavicular lymph nodes. The libraries were made with immunoSEQ v3. Generated by immunoSEQ multiplex PCR, the TCRdb table keeps only in-frame clones and is missing some. The sample records about 95,000 clones, roughly two thirds being singletons. The sequencing here drew on tumor tissue, taken at baseline. These receptor sequences come from a person aged 30 to 80 with non-small cell lung cancer.

There are a few counts of this clone. The CDR3 loop reads CASSPPRGIYEQYF. CDR3 nucleotide sequence: TGTGCCAGCTCACCGCCCAGGGGGATATACGAGCAGTACTTC. The chain joins TRBV18 to TRBJ2-7; 7 bases are shared with TRBD1. The CDR3 loop spans 14 amino acids. Germline assignment: CDR1 KGHSH and CDR2 LQKENI. The J segment lost 4 bases and the V segment lost 3 bases, leaving 6 bases of the junction unmatched.

This clone was picked up a small number of times. The chain couples TRBV15 to TRBJ1-1; possible D gene TRBD1, 5 bases. The CDR3 consists of 16 residues. Trimming left V 7 bases short and J 2 bases short, with 20 bases between. Germline loops: CDR1 LNHNV, CDR2 YYDKDF (reference sequence). The CDR3: CATTDSSTGRNTEAFF. In DNA form, the CDR3 reads TGTGCCACCACCGACTCCTCGACGGGGCGAAACACTGAAGCTTTCTTT.

The V call is TRBV3-1 (or the pseudogene TRBV3-2), the J call TRBJ2-1; 9 bases match TRBD1. The CDR3 loop spans 16 amino acids. V shed 3 bases and J 8 bases; nucleotides not matched to a gene: 11. Germline V gene data show CDR1 as LGHDT and CDR2 as YNNKEL (reference sequence). The CDR3, as DNA: TGTGCCAGCAGCCAGGCACAGGGGGCGAAAGGCTATGAGCAGTTCTTC. Translated: CASSQAQGAKGYEQFF.

The chain is built from TRBV10-3 and TRBJ2-5; 9 nucleotides line up with TRBD1. The germline gives CDR1 ENHRY, CDR2 SYGVKD. The CDR3 contains 14 residues. V shed 5 bases and J 5 bases; nucleotides not matched to a gene: 6. The CDR3 loop reads CAISKQGAFETQYF. In DNA, the CDR3 is TGTGCCATCAGTAAACAGGGGGCGTTTGAGACCCAGTACTTC.

The chain uses TRBV30 and TRBJ2-7; D not certain. CDR3 length: 13 residues. Trimming took 0 bases from V and 1 from J, leaving 7 bases between them. Germline-derived CDR1 and CDR2 are GTSNPN and SVGIG (reference sequence). Here the CDR3 reads CAWSVSASYEQYF. In DNA form, the CDR3 reads TGTGCCTGGAGTGTATCCGCGTCCTACGAGCAGTACTTC.

J is TRBJ2-1 and V is TRBV18; 14 bases match TRBD2. Germline CDR1 is KGHSH and CDR2 is LQKENI. The CDR3 length is 17 residues. Germline trimming cut 0 bases from V and 7 bases from J; bases unmatched to any gene: 5. This CDR3 is CASSPPTSGGAENEQFF. CDR3 nucleotide sequence: TGTGCCAGCTCACCACCGACTAGCGGGGGGGCGGAGAATGAGCAGTTCTTC.

The J gene is TRBJ2-4, the V gene TRBV3-1 (or the pseudogene TRBV3-2); 10 nucleotides match TRBD2. Germline values: CDR1 LGHDT, CDR2 YNNKEL (reference sequence). The CDR3 has 18 amino acids. J was trimmed by 1 base and V by 0 bases; bases with no gene match: 6. Here the CDR3 reads CASSQDVSGRRAKNIQYF. CDR3 DNA sequence: TGTGCCAGCAGCCAAGACGTTAGCGGGAGGCGGGCCAAAAACATTCAGTACTTC.

This chain joins TRBV29-1 and TRBJ2-3, with D tentatively TRBD2 (6 bases). Trimming removed 5 bases at V and 0 bases at J, with 12 bases between. Germline V gene lookup returns CDR1 SQVTM and CDR2 ANQGSEA. The CDR3 spans 14 residues. CDR3 loop: CSVTRDSSTDTQYF. The CDR3, as DNA: TGCAGCGTTACCCGGGACTCCAGCACAGATACGCAGTATTTT.

The chain joins TRBV24-1 to TRBJ1-2, with TRBD1 identical over 8 bases. The CDR3 is 15 residues long. Germline V gene lookup returns CDR1 KGHDR and CDR2 SFDVKD. The V gene end was trimmed by 4 bases and the J gene end by 3 bases; junction bases not matched to a gene: 6. CDR3 amino acids: CATSDPLTGDYGYTF. In nucleotides, the CDR3 is TGTGCCACCAGTGACCCCCTGACAGGGGACTATGGCTACACCTTC.

The rearrangement joins TRBV5-5 to TRBJ2-7, with 7 bases fitting TRBD2. There are 15 residues in the CDR3. Germline V gives CDR1 SGHKS, CDR2 YYEKEE (reference sequence). Trimming at V came to 0 bases and at J to 3 bases, leaving 6 bases not matched to a gene. The CDR3, as DNA: TGTGCCAGCAGCTTGGCGGGGGGTAAGGGCTACGAGCAGTACTTC. Protein sequence: CASSLAGGKGYEQYF.

The chain couples TRBV6-8 to TRBJ1-4; possibly TRBD1 for D (5 bases). Germline CDR1 and CDR2: MNHGY and SAAAGT. This CDR3 contains 13 residues. The CDR3 spells CLISRGENIERFF. In DNA, the CDR3 is TGTCTTATCAGCCGGGGGGAAAACATTGAACGGTTTTTT.

This chain joins TRBV19 and TRBJ2-6; D not certain. Trimming took 6 bases from V and 2 from J, leaving 20 bases between them. Germline V gene sequence: CDR1 LNHDA, CDR2 SQIVND (reference sequence). The CDR3 has 18 amino acids. CDR3 region: CASSRWMFLSTGANVLTF. CDR3 in DNA: TGTGCCAGTAGCAGGTGGATGTTCCTGAGCACTGGGGCCAACGTCCTGACTTTC.

The chain recombines TRBV6-5 with TRBJ1-4, with D perhaps matching TRBD1 (5 bases). Germline CDR1 MNHEY, CDR2 SVGAGI. V was trimmed by 3 bases and J by 7 bases, leaving 12 bases between them. This CDR3 is 14 amino acids long. DNA of the CDR3: TGTGCCAGCAGTTATGCGAGCGGGGCTGAAAAACTGTTTTTT. Translation: CASSYASGAEKLFF.

The rearrangement links TRBV2 to TRBJ1-2; 12 positions agree with TRBD1. V was pared by 6 bases and J by 8 bases, with 10 bases of the junction left unmatched. This CDR3 is 15 amino acids long. CDR1 SNHLY and CDR2 FYNNEI come from the germline V gene. The CDR3 sequence is CASRGPGQGAQGYTF. CDR3 DNA sequence: TGTGCCAGCAGGGGTCCGGGACAGGGGGCGCAGGGCTACACCTTC.

CDR3 coding DNA: TGTGCCAGCAGTGAATTTGGTGCGAACACTGAAGCTTTCTTT. Translated: CASSEFGANTEAFF. This rearrangement joins TRBV25-1 to TRBJ1-1; no firm D call. The germline V gene encodes CDR1 MGHDK and CDR2 SYGVNS. Trimming removed 1 base at V and 1 base at J, with 7 bases between. CDR3 size: 14 residues. Using reference TRBV25-1 and TRBJ1-1 for the parts outside the CDR3, the full variable domain is EADIYQTPRYLVIGTGKKITLECSQTMGHDKMYWYQQDPGMELHLIHYSYGVNSTEKGDLSSESTVSRIRTEHFPLTLESARPSHTSQYLCASSEFGANTEAFFGQGTRLTVV.

The chain links TRBV6-5 to TRBJ1-2; D unclear. CDR1 and CDR2 (germline): MNHEY, SVGAGI. Trimming cost V 0 bases and J 2 bases, with 7 bases left between them. This CDR3 comprises 14 residues. CDR3 DNA sequence: TGTGCCAGCAGTTACTCTCCAGAGAACTATGGCTACACCTTC. As protein: CASSYSPENYGYTF.

The V and J genes are TRBV7-6 and TRBJ2-5, with D tentatively TRBD2 (6 bases). Germline loops: CDR1 SGHVS, CDR2 FNYEAQ. The CDR3 is made up of 15 amino acids. Trimming removed 4 bases at V and 2 bases at J, with 14 bases between. The CDR3 loop is CASSWPWGEQETQYF. The CDR3 region has the DNA TGTGCCAGCAGCTGGCCTTGGGGGGAACAAGAGACCCAGTACTTC.

The chain combines TRBV5-1 with TRBJ2-1; TRBD2 matches at 8 bases. Germline V gene data show CDR1 as SGHRS and CDR2 as YFSETQ. The CDR3 sequence is 16 residues long. The ends lost 4 bases at V and 5 bases at J; junction bases unmatched: 11. The CDR3, as DNA: TGCGCCAGCAGCCCTCTAGCAGCGGGGGCAAACAATGAGCAGTTCTTC. Residues: CASSPLAAGANNEQFF.

This clone was seen a single time. This chain connects TRBV18 to TRBJ2-1; a possible D gene is TRBD2 (5 bases). The germline V gene encodes CDR1 KGHSH and CDR2 LQKENI. V dropped 8 bases and J dropped 5 bases, with 16 bases sitting between them. CDR3 size: 14 residues. In nucleotides, the CDR3 is TGTGCCAGCACAGAGGACTTGATCAACAATGAGCAGTTCTTC. It codes for CASTEDLINNEQFF.

The rearrangement uses TRBV7-2 and TRBJ2-3; D is uncertain. The CDR3 totals 13 residues. Germline lookup yields CDR1 SGHTA and CDR2 FQGNSA. V lost 2 bases and J lost 4, with 7 bases in between. CDR3 bases: TGTGCCAGCAGCTTATACCGTCCAGATACGCAGTATTTT. Its protein is CASSLYRPDTQYF.

This clone was counted between two and nine times. V is TRBV5-4 and J is TRBJ2-7; D perhaps matches TRBD2 (5 bases). The CDR3 has 15 amino acids. Trimming took off 4 bases at V and 3 bases at J, with 17 bases between the two ends. Looked up from germline, CDR1 is SGHNT and CDR2 is YYREEE (reference sequence). The CDR3 reads CASSLLRAGFYEQYF. The CDR3 DNA reads as TGTGCCAGCAGCCTCCTGCGGGCAGGCTTCTACGAGCAGTACTTC.

This clone was recorded only once. The chain couples TRBV28 to TRBJ1-5; D remains ambiguous. This CDR3 has 12 residues. V was shortened by 9 bases and J by 7 bases, with 13 bases between the two germline ends. CDR1 and CDR2 from the germline V gene are MDHEN and SYDVKM. CDR3 region: CASREGWQPQHF. The CDR3 DNA reads as TGTGCCAGTAGGGAGGGATGGCAGCCCCAGCATTTT.

The chain has TRBV4-2 and TRBJ1-2; no firm D call. The germline V gene has CDR1 LGHNA and CDR2 YNFKEQ. V lost 0 bases, J lost 8 bases, and 7 bases lay in between. There are 12 residues in the CDR3. The CDR3 region is CASSQERYGYTF. The CDR3 DNA follows: TGTGCCAGCAGCCAAGAGCGGTACGGCTACACCTTC.

Only one count was recorded for this clone. V and J are TRBV7-2 and TRBJ1-3; D call uncertain. Trimming took off 7 bases at V and 0 bases at J, with 13 bases between the two ends. Germline loops: CDR1 SGHTA, CDR2 FQGNSA. The CDR3 extends over 15 amino acids. This CDR3 reads CASTRVGSSGNTIYF. The CDR3 DNA reads TGTGCCAGCACAAGGGTGGGGAGCTCTGGAAACACCATATATTTT.

The chain joins TRBV5-1 to TRBJ2-3; D uncertain. Germline V gene data show CDR1 as SGHRS and CDR2 as YFSETQ. The CDR3 is made up of 13 amino acids. The germline V and J ends were trimmed by 0 bases and 6 bases, with 8 bases remaining between them. The CDR3 reads CASSLDPPDTQYF. The CDR3 region has the DNA TGCGCCAGCAGCTTGGACCCCCCCGATACGCAGTATTTT.

The genes are TRBV28 and TRBJ2-1, with 7 bases lining up with TRBD1. After removal of 8 bases from V and 10 bases from J, the junction contained 17 bases not matched to a gene. The V gene's germline CDR1 is MDHEN and CDR2 SYDVKM. This CDR3 contains 15 residues. The CDR3 is CASEQGLGGVSEQFF. CDR3 nucleotides: TGTGCCAGCGAACAGGGGTTGGGTGGTGTTTCGGAGCAGTTCTTC.